This T cell receptor (beta chain) originates from a study of T cell repertoires in cytomegalovirus infection. Whole-study context: CMV epitopes in the study were HLA-C-restricted (recently identified) and HLA-B-restricted (well studied). Public TCR beta signatures provided an indication of both CMV infection and a matching HLA type.

TCRdb re-called the reads with MiXCR, one entry per CDR3 protein. The data show about 500,000 distinct CDR3 sequences, 33% seen once. A word on this clonotype: Its antigen is unknown.

Germline V gives CDR1 MNHEY, CDR2 SMNVEV (reference sequence). This CDR3 comprises 17 residues. V lost 5 bases and J lost 7; bases outside the gene matches: 12. Study results and caveats: Ex vivo, HLA-C-restricted CMV-specific TCR beta clonotypes prevailed over the rest of the response.

This clonotype was sampled from a human donor in good health (CMV status not recorded). Some clones in this sample may be carry-over from other donors' samples. The material was cultured PBMCs, obtained from culture after CMV antigen stimulation. The chain combines TRBV27 with TRBJ2-1, with 12 bases identical to TRBD2. In DNA, the CDR3 is TGTGCCAGCAGTCTAAAAGCCCCGACTAGCGGGAGTAATGAGCAGTTCTTC. It is translated as CASSLKAPTSGSNEQFF.